The 20 T cell receptor beta chains in this list originate from one sample, sequenced in a study of T cell responses to AZD1222 COVID-19 vaccine. Repertoires were generated with immunoSEQ multiplex PCR, while TCRdb's copy carries only in-frame clones and drops some. There are 150,000 to 200,000 clones in the sample; around nine tenths occur only once, and approximately 10% lies in the top ten. The source material was peripheral blood, sampled 28 days after the second AZD1222 dose. The receptor source for this set is an adult who received the AZD1222 COVID-19 vaccine.

V usage is TRBV6-2 or TRBV6-3 and J usage is TRBJ1-1; tentative D call: TRBD1 (6 bases). Germline lookup yields CDR1 MNHEY and CDR2 SVGEGT. CDR3 length equals 15 residues. Trimming took 4 bases from V and 0 from J, leaving 12 bases between them. CDR3 DNA: TGTGCCAGCAGTTCCCGACAGGTAATGAACACTGAAGCTTTCTTT. This gives the protein CASSSRQVMNTEAFF.

V is TRBV18 and J is TRBJ2-3, with 8 bases aligning to TRBD1. Germline-derived CDR1 and CDR2 are KGHSH and LQKENI. With V trimmed by 5 bases and J by 6 bases, 13 bases remained unmatched. This CDR3 is built from 16 residues. The CDR3 DNA sequence: TGTGCCAGCTCAGCCAGACAGGGGATGCTCTTGGATACGCAGTATTTT. It codes for CASSARQGMLLDTQYF.

This clone was detected a few times. The genes are TRBV6-5 and TRBJ1-6; tentative D call: TRBD1 (5 bases). CDR3 length equals 14 residues. The germline CDR1 and CDR2 sequences are MNHEY and SVGAGI. V was cut by 5 bases and J by 8 bases, with 13 bases left in between. The DNA for the CDR3 is TGTGCCAGCAGTACCCGGACACAACATTCACCCCTCCACTTT. It encodes CASSTRTQHSPLHF.

The chain joins TRBV9 to TRBJ1-1, with D perhaps TRBD1 (6 bases). In germline, CDR1 is SGDLS, CDR2 YYNGEE. Deletions cut 3 bases from V and 5 bases from J, with 17 bases between. This CDR3 contains 15 residues. CDR3 sequence reads: CASSAQTGSLTEAFF. The CDR3 DNA reads as TGTGCCAGCAGCGCCCAGACAGGTTCCTTGACTGAAGCTTTCTTT.

The chain recombines TRBV7-9 with TRBJ2-5; maybe TRBD1 (5 bases). Germline CDR1 is SEHNR and CDR2 is FQNEAQ (reference sequence). The CDR3 length is 16 residues. Trimming pared 1 base from V and 5 bases from J, leaving 17 bases between. The CDR3 DNA reads TGTGCCAGCAGCTTAGTAGTCTCAGGGTCCAGGGAGACCCAGTACTTC. Protein sequence: CASSLVVSGSRETQYF.

This chain joins TRBV10-1 and TRBJ2-3; D may be TRBD2 (7 bases). Germline V gene data show CDR1 as WNHNN and CDR2 as SYGVQD (reference sequence). V lost 0 bases and J lost 6, with 16 bases in between. This CDR3 is 16 amino acids long. The CDR3, as DNA: TGCGCCAGCAGTGAGTCCGGCGTAGGGGGGGCGGATACGCAGTATTTT. Translated, it gives CASSESGVGGADTQYF.

This chain joins TRBV6-5 and TRBJ1-2; 11 nucleotides agree with TRBD1. Germline CDR1 MNHEY, CDR2 SVGAGI. J lost 7 bases, V lost 7 bases, and 11 bases had no gene match. This CDR3 spans 15 amino acids. The CDR3 DNA sequence: TGTGCCAGCATTGCGGGGACAGGGGGGAACCCTGGCTACACCTTC. Amino acids: CASIAGTGGNPGYTF.

This chain connects TRBV5-4 to TRBJ2-3, with a tentative D call TRBD1 (5 bases). The V gene lost 4 bases and the J gene lost 6 bases, with 15 bases spanning the gap. The CDR3 totals 14 residues. Germline values: CDR1 SGHNT, CDR2 YYREEE (reference sequence). CDR3 nucleotides: TGTGCCAGCAGCCTAGATCAGGGAAGGGATACGCAGTATTTT. This gives the protein CASSLDQGRDTQYF. Supplemented by reference TRBV5-4 and TRBJ2-3, the full variable domain reads ETGVTQSPTHLIKTRGQQVTLRCSSQSGHNTVSWYQQALGQGPQFIFQYYREEENGRGNFPPRFSGLQFPNYSSELNVNALELDDSALYLCASSLDQGRDTQYFGPGTRLTVL.

The V and J genes are TRBV27 and TRBJ1-2; D is perhaps TRBD1 (5 bases). This CDR3 contains 13 residues. From germline, CDR1 is MNHEY and CDR2 SMNVEV (reference sequence). V gave up 5 bases and J gave up 1 base, with 8 bases separating them. In DNA, the CDR3 is TGTGCCAGCAGTGGGGGACTTAACTATGGCTACACCTTC. Amino acid sequence: CASSGGLNYGYTF.

Concerning this clone itself: This specimen includes other DNA sequences encoding the same CDR3. This rearrangement joins TRBV30 to TRBJ1-5; D call uncertain. The germline V gene has CDR1 GTSNPN and CDR2 SVGIG (reference sequence). With 1 base removed from V and 1 base from J, the gap between germline ends came to 8 bases. The CDR3 runs 14 residues. The CDR3 here is CAWSGEQSNQPQHF. Written as DNA, the CDR3 is TGTGCCTGGAGTGGAGAACAGAGCAATCAGCCCCAGCATTTT.

This CDR3 reads CAISVSLNTEAFF. The CDR3 bases are TGTGCCATCAGTGTCAGTCTGAACACTGAAGCTTTCTTT. V and J are TRBV10-3 and TRBJ1-1, with D unclear. Germline V lookup: CDR1 ENHRY, CDR2 SYGVKD. Trimming pared 4 bases from V and 0 bases from J, leaving 6 bases between. The CDR3 is made up of 13 amino acids.

This chain joins TRBV20-1 and TRBJ2-2, with a tentative D call TRBD2 (7 bases). The V end lost 3 bases, the J end lost 0 bases, and 11 bases lay between the germline ends. The germline gives CDR1 DFQATT, CDR2 SNEGSKA (reference sequence). The CDR3 consists of 15 residues. The CDR3 here is CSASRGAANTGELFF. The CDR3 nucleotides are TGCAGTGCTAGTCGGGGGGCGGCGAACACCGGGGAGCTGTTTTTT.

V and J are TRBV7-8 and TRBJ1-3; D call uncertain. The CDR3 is made up of 16 amino acids. Trimming removed 0 bases at V and 4 bases at J, with 13 bases between. Germline values: CDR1 SGHVS, CDR2 FQNEAQ. DNA of the CDR3: TGTGCCAGCAGCTTAGCGGCGGTTGGGTCCGGAAACACCATATATTTT. Its protein product is CASSLAAVGSGNTIYF.

The J gene is TRBJ2-3, the V gene TRBV2, with D possibly being TRBD2 (5 bases). V lost 6 bases, J lost 2 bases, and 9 bases lay in between. The CDR3 runs to 13 residues. Germline CDR1 is SNHLY and CDR2 is FYNNEI. The CDR3 reads CASRSGFTDTQYF. Here the CDR3 DNA reads TGTGCCAGCAGGAGCGGATTCACAGATACGCAGTATTTT.

This chain uses TRBV3-1 (or the pseudogene TRBV3-2) with TRBJ2-2; D is unclear. Trimming pared 1 base from V and 5 bases from J, leaving 5 bases between. Germline CDR1 is LGHDT and CDR2 is YNNKEL (reference sequence). CDR3 length equals 13 residues. CDR3 sequence reads: CASSQVRTGELFF. In DNA, the CDR3 is TGTGCCAGCAGCCAAGTCAGGACCGGGGAGCTGTTTTTT.

The J gene is TRBJ1-2, the V gene TRBV19; D possibly corresponds to TRBD1 (5 bases). V gave up 6 bases and J gave up 0 bases, with 17 bases separating them. Germline V gene data show CDR1 as LNHDA and CDR2 as SQIVND (reference sequence). The CDR3 length is 16 residues. In DNA, the CDR3 is TGTGCCAGTAGCGAGACAGCCACGGCTCCTAACTATGGCTACACCTTC. This codes for CASSETATAPNYGYTF.

This clone was seen once. The chain is built from TRBV6-5 and TRBJ2-7; TRBD1 matches at 8 bases. The junction had 4 bases not matched to a gene; V was cut back by 0 bases and J by 3 bases. The CDR3 length is 15 residues. Germline-derived CDR1 and CDR2 are MNHEY and SVGAGI. The CDR3 sequence: CASSYSPGQGYEQYF. The DNA for the CDR3 is TGTGCCAGCAGTTACTCGCCCGGACAGGGCTACGAGCAGTACTTC.

The CDR3 DNA follows: TGTGCCAGCAGTTTGCGAAGAGCCTACGAGCAGTACTTC. This codes for CASSLRRAYEQYF. The chain combines TRBV6-6 with TRBJ2-7; D is undetermined. V was trimmed by 4 bases and J by 2 bases, leaving 9 bases between them. This CDR3 has 13 residues. Germline assignment: CDR1 MNHNY and CDR2 SVGAGI (reference sequence).

This chain links TRBV15 with TRBJ1-1; 7 bases line up with TRBD1. The V gene end was trimmed by 0 bases and the J gene end by 0 bases; junction bases not matched to a gene: 4. The CDR3 is 16 amino acids. Germline V gene data show CDR1 as LNHNV and CDR2 as YYDKDF (reference sequence). CDR3 loop: CATSRDLGTVNTEAFF. As DNA, the CDR3 is TGTGCCACCAGCAGAGATCTTGGGACAGTGAACACTGAAGCTTTCTTT.

This sequence joins TRBV7-8 and TRBJ2-5; D unclear. CDR3 length equals 14 residues. Per the germline V gene, CDR1 is SGHVS and CDR2 is FQNEAQ. The V end was cut by 1 base, the J end by 2 bases, with 8 bases between. The CDR3 nucleotides read TGTGCCAGCAGCTTAGAAGGGAATCAAGAGACCCAGTACTTC. Amino acids: CASSLEGNQETQYF.